This is a list of T cell receptor beta chains from one sample in a study of cytotoxic CD8 clonotypes in ibrutinib-treated CLL. Clones were read by immunoSEQ multiplex PCR, and TCRdb kept only the in-frame ones, dropping some. The sample records hundreds of thousands of clones, 75% to 85% being singletons. The starting material was PBMCs, obtained after 12 months of ibrutinib treatment. Receptors were obtained from a human donor with chronic lymphocytic leukemia. Each CDR3 is given with its conserved first and last residue. The order of the fields is clone size, D gene, J gene, V gene, CDR3 DNA, CDR3 protein. A D gene is named only where the DNA matches it firmly. Rows give clone size only sometimes, using once, few, many, or a class for an expanded clone.

NA NA TRBJ1-5 TRBV19 TGTGCCAGTAGCAGGCAGGGTAACAATCAGCCCCAGCATTTT CASSRQGNNQPQHF
NA NA TRBJ2-1 TRBV29-1 TGCAGCGTTGAAGACGTCAAGGGGTACAATGAGCAGTTCTTC CSVEDVKGYNEQFF
NA NA TRBJ1-1 TRBV7-3 TGTGCCAGCAGGTCAACAGGAGAAGCTTTCTTT CASRSTGEAFF
few NA TRBJ2-7 TRBV4-1 TGCGCCAGCAGCCAAGTTGTGGGAGGCAACGAGCAGTACTTC CASSQVVGGNEQYF
NA TRBD1 TRBJ1-1 TRBV30 TGTGCCTGGAGAGCACTTACAGGGGTGGTCACTGAAGCTTTCTTT CAWRALTGVVTEAFF
few TRBD2 TRBJ2-5 TRBV7-8 TGTGCCAGCAGCTTAGCGGGAGGGACCGCCGTTCAAGAGACCCAGTACTTC CASSLAGGTAVQETQYF
NA NA TRBJ2-7 TRBV4-1 TGCGCCAGCAGCATAGGGGCCCACTACGAGCAGTACTTC CASSIGAHYEQYF
NA NA TRBJ1-1 TRBV5-6 TGTGCCAGCAGCTTGCCTGATCACACTGAAGCTTTCTTT CASSLPDHTEAFF
once NA TRBJ1-2 TRBV6-5 TGTGCCAGCAGCGGACAGACATATGGCTACACCTTC CASSGQTYGYTF
NA NA TRBJ2-1 TRBV2 TGTGCCAGCAGTGAAGGGGACAATGAGCAGTTCTTC CASSEGDNEQFF
NA TRBD2 TRBJ2-1 TRBV6-4 TGTGCCAGCTTCAGAGAGGCGGGACTAGCGGAGTGCGATGAGCAGTTCTTC CASFREAGLAECDEQFF
few TRBD1 TRBJ1-6 TRBV7-6 TGTGCCAGCAGCCTCAGACAGGGTGGGAATTCACCCCTCCACTTT CASSLRQGGNSPLHF
NA TRBD1 TRBJ1-6 TRBV5-4 TGTGCCAGCAGCTGGGGGACAGGGGACCGTTACTATAATTCACCCCTCCACTTT CASSWGTGDRYYNSPLHF
NA NA TRBJ1-2 TRBV30 TGTGCCTGGAGTGTACTCAACGGCTACTATGGCTACACCTTC CAWSVLNGYYGYTF
NA NA TRBJ2-2 TRBV23-1 TGCGCCAGCAGTCGGGACAGGGAGGAGCGGGGGGGCCCCACCGGGGAGCTGTTTTTT CASSRDREERGGPTGELFF
NA NA TRBJ1-5 TRBV28 TGTGCCAGCAGTCAGCGGACAGTGACCCAGCATTTT CASSQRTVTQHF
NA NA TRBJ1-2 TRBV7-9 TGTGCCAGCAGCTTAGGGGGCAGAACGACAAACTATGGCTACACCTTC CASSLGGRTTNYGYTF
NA NA TRBJ2-7 TRBV5-6 TGTGCCAGCACCCTGGCGGCCTCCCCCTACGAGCAGTACTTC CASTLAASPYEQYF
many NA TRBJ1-1 TRBV11-2 TGTGCCAGCAGCCCCAGATTAGGGGGGGGGACTGAAGCTTTCTTT CASSPRLGGGTEAFF
NA NA TRBJ2-3 TRBV7-8 TGTGCCAGCAGCCCTTACGGGCCAGGGAGCACAGATACGCAGTATTTT CASSPYGPGSTDTQYF
NA TRBD1 TRBJ1-3 TRBV18 TGTGCCAGCTCAACCGCGGGACAGGGCCTTGGAAACACCATATATTTT CASSTAGQGLGNTIYF
NA NA TRBJ2-5 TRBV27 TGTGCCAGCAGTTTAGGACACGGGGAGACCCAGTACTTC CASSLGHGETQYF
once TRBD1 TRBJ2-2 TRBV5-4 TGTGCCAGCAGCTTGTTTGGACAGGGAAGGCCCGGGGAGCTGTTTTTT CASSLFGQGRPGELFF
NA NA TRBJ1-1 TRBV4-1 TGCGCCAGCAGCCAAGACTACTTTGAAGCTTTCTTT CASSQDYFEAFF
few NA TRBJ1-3 TRBV7-9 TGTGCCAGCAGCTTAGACTGGGGGGCTCACACCATATATTTT CASSLDWGAHTIYF
few TRBD1 TRBJ1-4 TRBV5-4 TGTGCCAGCAGCCGACAGGGGGCGATTGAAAAACTGTTTTTT CASSRQGAIEKLFF
few NA TRBJ2-7 TRBV18 TGTGCCAGCTCATCCTACCCCGACGTCTACGAGCAGTACTTC CASSSYPDVYEQYF
NA TRBD1 TRBJ1-3 TRBV7-9 TGTGCCAGCAGCTCGTCATTAGCGGGACAGGGTGATTCTGGAAACACCATATATTTT CASSSSLAGQGDSGNTIYF
NA NA TRBJ2-7 TRBV28 TGTGCCAGCAGTTTACTCCCTTCCTACCCCCTCTCCTACGAGCAGTACTTC CASSLLPSYPLSYEQYF
NA NA TRBJ1-1 TRBV15 TGTGCCACCAGCAGAGACGGGCTGAACACTGAAGCTTTCTTT CATSRDGLNTEAFF
NA NA TRBJ2-7 TRBV19 TGTGCCAGTAGTAACGGAGCCCTTAGTCCGTACGAGCAGTACTTC CASSNGALSPYEQYF
NA TRBD2 TRBJ2-3 TRBV19 TGTGCCAGTAGCGACTCAGGACTAGCGGGACCAGATACGCAGTATTTT CASSDSGLAGPDTQYF
NA TRBD1 TRBJ1-1 TRBV6-1 TGTGCCAGCAGTGAAGGGGGACAGGCCTTACCTGGGGCTTTCTTT CASSEGGQALPGAFF
NA TRBD2 TRBJ2-1 TRBV9 TGTGCCAGCAGCACCCCCGGGACTAGCGGCACGAGCTCCTACAATGAGCAGTTCTTC CASSTPGTSGTSSYNEQFF
NA NA TRBJ2-7 TRBV10-2 TGCGCCAGCAGTGATCCGGTGGGGCGACTAGGGAGCTCCTACGAGCAGTACTTC CASSDPVGRLGSSYEQYF
NA TRBD1 TRBJ1-4 TRBV30 TGTGCCTGGAACCGGGACAGGGGTGAAAAACTGTTTTTT CAWNRDRGEKLFF
NA NA TRBJ2-7 TRBV7-9 TGTGCCAGCAGCTTAGGCCCGTTCCCCCTTCACGAGCAGTACTTC CASSLGPFPLHEQYF
NA NA TRBJ2-1 TRBV27 TGTGCCAGCAGTTTAAGTAGCCTAGCCCAGCCCCATGAGCAGTTCTTC CASSLSSLAQPHEQFF
NA TRBD1 TRBJ2-7 TRBV7-9 TGTGCCAGCAGCACCCCGACAGGGGAACGATTCTACGAGCAGTACTTC CASSTPTGERFYEQYF
NA TRBD2 TRBJ2-7 TRBV5-8 TGTGCCAGCAGCTTGGGGCTAGCGGGAGGAGTGTCCTACGAGCAGTACTTC CASSLGLAGGVSYEQYF
NA NA TRBJ2-2 TRBV7-9 TGTGCCAGCAGCCCATCTGGGGCCGACACCGGGGAGCTGTTTTTT CASSPSGADTGELFF
once NA TRBJ2-7 TRBV6-1 TGTGCCAGCTACCCTTCTACGAGCTATCCCTACGAGCAGTACTTC CASYPSTSYPYEQYF
NA TRBD1 TRBJ1-2 TRBV29-1 TGCAGCGTTGGGGGGTCGGACAGGGGTGATAACTATGGCTACACCTTC CSVGGSDRGDNYGYTF
NA TRBD1 TRBJ2-1 TRBV12-5 TGTGCTAGTGGGACAGGGGGAGTTCGGGAGCAGTTCTTC CASGTGGVREQFF
NA TRBD2 TRBJ2-1 TRBV11-2 TGTGCCAGCAGCTTAGGTCGTAGCGGGAATCTCTACAATGAGCAGTTCTTC CASSLGRSGNLYNEQFF
NA TRBD1 TRBJ1-5 TRBV4-1 TGCGCCAGCAGCCAATACCAAATTCCGGGACAGGGAAATTATAGGAATCAGCCCCAGCATTTT CASSQYQIPGQGNYRNQPQHF
NA NA TRBJ1-1 TRBV6-5 TGTGCCAGCAGTTTGACAACGGTCATGAACACTGAAGCTTTCTTT CASSLTTVMNTEAFF
NA TRBD1 TRBJ2-7 TRBV5-1 TGCGCCAGCAGCTTGGCCACAGGGGGCTACGAGCAGTACTTC CASSLATGGYEQYF
NA NA TRBJ1-1 TRBV28 TGTGCCGTACAGGGGAACACTGAAGCTTTCTTT CAVQGNTEAFF
NA TRBD2 TRBJ2-2 TRBV14 TGTGCCAGCAGCACCCATAGGACTAGCGTCGGGGAGCTGTTTTTT CASSTHRTSVGELFF
few NA TRBJ1-1 TRBV19 TGTGCCAGTAGTATTAATGACAGGTACACTGAAGCTTTCTTT CASSINDRYTEAFF